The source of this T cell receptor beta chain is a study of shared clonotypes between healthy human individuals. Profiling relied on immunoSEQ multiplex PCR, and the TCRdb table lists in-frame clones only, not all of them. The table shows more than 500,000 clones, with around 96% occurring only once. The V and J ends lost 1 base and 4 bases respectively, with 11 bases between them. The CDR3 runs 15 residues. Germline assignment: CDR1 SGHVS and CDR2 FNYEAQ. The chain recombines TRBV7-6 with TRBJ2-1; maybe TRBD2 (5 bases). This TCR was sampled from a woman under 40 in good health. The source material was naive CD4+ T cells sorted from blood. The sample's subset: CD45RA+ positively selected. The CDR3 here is CASSLVEGLYNEQFF. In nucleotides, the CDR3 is TGTGCCAGCAGCTTAGTAGAGGGCCTATACAATGAGCAGTTCTTC.